This TCR beta chain was captured in a study of Ad26.COV2.S vaccination and SARS-CoV-2 variants. Study results and caveats: People who got the vaccine had more spike-specific TCR breadth than people who got placebo. Vaccinated and placebo-treated recipients had similar non-spike TCR breadth. Analytic work on TCR breadth and depth might have understated the full extent of total T cell responses.

Profiled with immunoSEQ multiplex PCR; TCRdb holds only in-frame clones, not every one. The repertoire has approximately 420,000 clones, over 75% of them found once; the top ten carry 3.6%. Treatment reported: some 19 received Ad26.COV2.S at low or high dose, single or two shots; 5 received placebo; per-sample allocation not given. Day 63 following the first vaccine or placebo injection was when the samples were taken. Germline V CDR1 and CDR2: LGHDT, YNNKEL (reference sequence). The CDR3 spans 15 residues. The V and J ends lost 1 base and 2 bases, in that order; junction bases with no gene match: 1. For this clone: The antigen is not known.

The chain recombines TRBV3-1 (or the pseudogene TRBV3-2) with TRBJ1-3; 8 bases agree with TRBD1. Specimen: peripheral blood, collected in a trial of Ad26.COV2.S vaccine versus placebo. This receptor was identified in a person aged 18-60 years who received the Ad26.COV2.S COVID-19 vaccine or a placebo. The CDR3 bases are TGTGCCAGCAGCCAAGGACAGGGGACTGGAAACACCATATATTTT. Its protein is CASSQGQGTGNTIYF.